One and the same sample provided the 8 T cell receptor beta chains below, sequenced in a study of blood T cell repertoires in COVID-19. Assay: immunoSEQ multiplex PCR; the TCRdb copy retains only in-frame clones and omits some. Found here are approximately 250,000 clones, 88% of them singletons; the top ten hold roughly 10%. Sequencing used peripheral blood. The receptors come from a woman aged 65 to 85 with COVID-19, enrolled during active disease.

The V and J genes are TRBV5-1 and TRBJ2-1, with 11 bases that match TRBD2. The V gene end was trimmed by 5 bases and the J gene end by 4 bases; junction bases not matched to a gene: 5. This CDR3 region has 15 residues. CDR1 and CDR2 from the germline V gene are SGHRS and YFSETQ. CDR3 in amino acids: CASRLAGAVYNEQFF. DNA for the CDR3: TGCGCCAGCAGACTAGCGGGAGCGGTATACAATGAGCAGTTCTTC. Together with reference TRBV5-1 and TRBJ2-1, the CDR3 gives the full variable domain: KAGVTQTPRYLIKTRGQQVTLSCSPISGHRSVSWYQQTPGQGLQFLFEYFSETQRNKGNFPGRFSGRQFSNSRSEMNVSTLELGDSALYLCASRLAGAVYNEQFFGPGTRLTVL.

This chain links TRBV5-1 with TRBJ1-4, with D possibly TRBD1 on 5 matching bases. Deletions cut 0 bases from V and 3 bases from J, with 12 bases between. CDR3 length: 16 residues. Germline V gene data show CDR1 as SGHRS and CDR2 as YFSETQ. CDR3 DNA: TGCGCCAGCAGCTTGGTCGGGGGTATGGCTAATGAAAAACTGTTTTTT. It yields the protein CASSLVGGMANEKLFF.

The rearrangement links TRBV29-1 to TRBJ2-3, with TRBD2 matching over 7 bases. This CDR3 is 13 amino acids long. Germline lookup yields CDR1 SQVTM and CDR2 ANQGSEA. CDR3 region: CSISGHRTDTQYF. CDR3 DNA: TGCAGTATTAGCGGGCACCGCACAGATACGCAGTATTTT.

The J gene is TRBJ2-7, the V gene TRBV6-2 or TRBV6-3; 7 nucleotides agree with TRBD1. Per germline, CDR1 MNHEY and CDR2 SVGEGT. Losses at the gene ends were 2 bases for V and 4 bases for J; bases not matched to a gene: 5. The CDR3 sequence is 14 residues long. CDR3 DNA sequence: TGTGCCAGCAGTTACGAGTTGACAGGGTACGAGCAGTACTTC. Protein product: CASSYELTGYEQYF.

This clone has just one count. The chain carries TRBV2 and TRBJ2-5; 9 bases are shared with TRBD2. The J segment lost 5 bases and the V segment lost 8 bases, leaving 0 bases of the junction unmatched. Germline loops: CDR1 SNHLY, CDR2 FYNNEI. CDR3 length: 11 residues. Written as DNA, the CDR3 is TGTGCCAGCGGACTAGCGGAGACCCAGTACTTC. Translated, it gives CASGLAETQYF.

The chain recombines TRBV3-1 (or the pseudogene TRBV3-2) with TRBJ2-7, with D possibly being TRBD1 (6 bases). V was shortened by 8 bases and J by 2 bases, with 19 bases between the two germline ends. The V gene's germline CDR1 is LGHDT and CDR2 YNNKEL (reference sequence). The CDR3 runs to 15 residues. CDR3 sequence reads: CASARVWDTPYEQYF. The CDR3 DNA reads as TGTGCCAGCGCCCGAGTTTGGGACACCCCCTACGAGCAGTACTTC.

V gene TRBV27 combines with J gene TRBJ1-6, with D maybe TRBD1 (5 bases). The CDR3 is 15 residues long. Per the germline V gene, CDR1 is MNHEY and CDR2 is SMNVEV (reference sequence). The ends were cut back, 1 base at V and 7 bases at J, with 11 bases in the middle. CDR3 in amino acids: CASSLLAGRNSPLHF. In DNA form, the CDR3 reads TGTGCCAGCAGTTTATTGGCAGGGAGGAATTCACCCCTCCACTTT.

This chain connects TRBV19 to TRBJ2-1, with D perhaps TRBD1 (6 bases). This CDR3 has 15 amino acids. The V and J ends lost 2 bases and 5 bases respectively, with 13 bases between them. CDR1 LNHDA and CDR2 SQIVND come from the germline V gene (reference sequence). The CDR3 bases are TGTGCCAGTAGTATAAAGGGACACGGCAACAATGAGCAGTTCTTC. This gives the protein CASSIKGHGNNEQFF.